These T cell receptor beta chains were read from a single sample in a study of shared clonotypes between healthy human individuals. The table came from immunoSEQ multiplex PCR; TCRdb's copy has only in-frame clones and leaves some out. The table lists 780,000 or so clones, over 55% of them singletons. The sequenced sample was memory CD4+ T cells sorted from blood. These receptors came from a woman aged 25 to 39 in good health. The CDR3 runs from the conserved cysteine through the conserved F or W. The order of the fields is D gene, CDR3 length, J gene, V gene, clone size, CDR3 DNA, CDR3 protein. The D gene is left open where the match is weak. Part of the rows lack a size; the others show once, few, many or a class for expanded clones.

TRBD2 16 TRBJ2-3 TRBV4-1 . TGCGCCAGCAGGTCTACTAGCGGGAGGGCCCCAGATACGCAGTATTTT CASRSTSGRAPDTQYF
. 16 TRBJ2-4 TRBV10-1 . TGCGCCAGCAGTGAGTCGGCAGGCTCCACCAAAAACATTCAGTACTTC CASSESAGSTKNIQYF
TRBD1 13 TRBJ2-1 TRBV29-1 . TGCAGCGTCGGGACAGGGGATTGGAATGAGCAGTTCTTC CSVGTGDWNEQFF
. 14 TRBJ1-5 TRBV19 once TGTGCCAGTAGTAGAGACTTAAGCAATCAGCCCCAGCATTTT CASSRDLSNQPQHF
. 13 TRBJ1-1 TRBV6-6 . TGTGCCAGCCTCTCCACCGAGGACACTGAAGCTTTCTTT CASLSTEDTEAFF
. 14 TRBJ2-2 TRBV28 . TGTGCCGTAACAGGGAGGTCGAACACCGGGGAGCTGTTTTTT CAVTGRSNTGELFF
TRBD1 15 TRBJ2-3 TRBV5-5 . TGTGCCAGCAGCTGGTCGGGACAGCCCATGGATACGCAGTATTTT CASSWSGQPMDTQYF
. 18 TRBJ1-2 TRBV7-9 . TGTGCCAGCAGCTTAGGGCAGGGAGGATGGTCGAACCTCTATGGCTACACCTTC CASSLGQGGWSNLYGYTF
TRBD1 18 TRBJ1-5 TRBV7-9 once TGTGCCAGCGCCATTAGTGGGGGGGGACAGGATAGCAATCAGCCCCAGCATTTT CASAISGGGQDSNQPQHF
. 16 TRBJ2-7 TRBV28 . TGTGCCAGCAGTTTATTAAAGATCCTGTCCCCTCACGAGCAGTACTTC CASSLLKILSPHEQYF
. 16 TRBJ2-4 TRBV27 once TGTGCCAGCAGTCCAGGACAGTCTTGGGTCAAAAACATTCAGTACTTC CASSPGQSWVKNIQYF
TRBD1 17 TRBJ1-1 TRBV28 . TGTGCCAGCAGCCTCCCCCAGGGGGTCCTTCTAAACACTGAAGCTTTCTTT CASSLPQGVLLNTEAFF
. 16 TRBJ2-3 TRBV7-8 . TGTGCCAGCAGCTCCACATGGACTCCTAGCACAGATACGCAGTATTTT CASSSTWTPSTDTQYF
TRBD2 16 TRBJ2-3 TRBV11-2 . TGTGCCAGCAGCTTAGTTGGCGGGAGAAGAACAGATACGCAGTATTTT CASSLVGGRRTDTQYF
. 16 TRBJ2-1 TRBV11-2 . TGTGCCAGCAGCTTCAGTGGGGGAACCTCCTACAATGAGCAGTTCTTC CASSFSGGTSYNEQFF
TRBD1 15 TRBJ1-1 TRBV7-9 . TGTGCCAGCAGCTTGTCGACAGGGAGGAACACTGAAGCTTTCTTT CASSLSTGRNTEAFF
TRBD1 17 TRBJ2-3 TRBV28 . TGTGCCAGCAGTGGGGAACCGGGACAGGGATTCACAGATACGCAGTATTTT CASSGEPGQGFTDTQYF
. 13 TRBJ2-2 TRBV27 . TGTGCCAGCAGTCCGAGACCCACCGGGGAGCTGTTTTTT CASSPRPTGELFF
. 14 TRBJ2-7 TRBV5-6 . TGTGCCAGCAGCTTATACCGGAGCTCCTACGAGCAGTACTTC CASSLYRSSYEQYF
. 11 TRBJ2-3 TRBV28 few TGTGCCAGCAGTTTTCTTGGTACGCAGTATTTT CASSFLGTQYF
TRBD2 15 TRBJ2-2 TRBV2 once TGTGCCAGCAGAGCGGGACTAGTAGGAACCGGGGAGCTGTTTTTT CASRAGLVGTGELFF
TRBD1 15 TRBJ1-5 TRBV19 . TGTGCCAGTAGTAGGGGACAGGGGGTTCGTCAGCCCCAGCATTTT CASSRGQGVRQPQHF
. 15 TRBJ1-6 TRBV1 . TGCACCAGCAGCCAAGAGGAACAGGGTGGGTCACCCCTCCACTTT CTSSQEEQGGSPLHF
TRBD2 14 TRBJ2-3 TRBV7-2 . TGTGCCAGCAGCTTAGGACTAGCGGGATCTCTGGAGTATTTT CASSLGLAGSLEYF
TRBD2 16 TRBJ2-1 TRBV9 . TGTGCCAGCAGCACCGGGACTAGCGGGAGGGCCGATGAGCAGTTCTTC CASSTGTSGRADEQFF
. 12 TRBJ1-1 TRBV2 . TGTGCCAGCAGTGGTCAGTACACTGAAGCTTTCTTT CASSGQYTEAFF
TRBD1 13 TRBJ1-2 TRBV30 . TGTGCCTGGAGCACAGGGGCTAACTATGGCTACACCTTC CAWSTGANYGYTF
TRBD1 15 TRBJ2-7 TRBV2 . TGTGCCAGCACCGAAGCGGGGACAGGGGGTTTCGAGCAGTACTTC CASTEAGTGGFEQYF
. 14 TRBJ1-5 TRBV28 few TGTGCCAGCAGTTTACTAGGGAAGAGTCAGCCCCAGCATTTT CASSLLGKSQPQHF
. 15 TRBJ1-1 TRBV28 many TGTGCCAGCCTACCTGGGACGGCAACAAACACTGAAGCTTTCTTT CASLPGTATNTEAFF
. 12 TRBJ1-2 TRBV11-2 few TGTGCCAGCACCGTTATGGGGGGCGGCTACACCTTC CASTVMGGGYTF
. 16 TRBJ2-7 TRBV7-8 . TGTGCCAGCAGCTTAGCGGGCGGGACAGTAAAATACGAGCAGTACTTC CASSLAGGTVKYEQYF
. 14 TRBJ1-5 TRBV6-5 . TGTGCCAGCAGTTACTCTCCGGGGAACCAGCCCCAGCATTTT CASSYSPGNQPQHF
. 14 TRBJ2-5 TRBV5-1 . TGCGCCAGCAGCATGGGGGACCAGAGGGAGACCCAGTACTTC CASSMGDQRETQYF
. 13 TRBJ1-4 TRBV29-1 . TGCAGCGTGGCCGACTTGACGGAAGGAAAACTGTTTTTT CSVADLTEGKLFF
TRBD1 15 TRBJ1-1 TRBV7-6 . TGTGCCAGCAGCTTAGGTAGTCAGGGGGTGTCTGAAGCTTTCTTT CASSLGSQGVSEAFF
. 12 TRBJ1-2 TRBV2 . TGTGCCAGCAGTCAAGACTTTGATGGCTACACCTTC CASSQDFDGYTF
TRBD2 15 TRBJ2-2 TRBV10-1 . TGCGCCAGCAGTGTTGGGACTAGTAACACCGGGGAGCTGTTTTTT CASSVGTSNTGELFF
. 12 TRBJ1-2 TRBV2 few TGTGCCAGCGCCCCGGGTGCCTATGGCTACACCTTC CASAPGAYGYTF
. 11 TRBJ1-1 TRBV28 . TGTGCATCCCTTGAGAACACTGAAGCTTTCTTT CASLENTEAFF
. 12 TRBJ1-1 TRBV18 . TGTGCCAGCTCACTAGACAGCAGTAAATCTTTCTTT CASSLDSSKSFF
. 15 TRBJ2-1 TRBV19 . TGTGCCAGTAGTATCCGGGGGGCACCTTACAATGAGCAGTTCTTC CASSIRGAPYNEQFF
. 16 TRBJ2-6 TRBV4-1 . TGCGCCAGCAGCCAAGGGCAGGGGTCTGGGGCCAACGTCCTGACTTTC CASSQGQGSGANVLTF
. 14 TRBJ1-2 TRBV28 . TGTGCCAGCAGGGGGTCGGGCCCGAAAGGGGGCTACACCTTC CASRGSGPKGGYTF
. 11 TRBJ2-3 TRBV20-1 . TGCAGTGCCCCACCGGGAGATACGCAGTATTTT CSAPPGDTQYF
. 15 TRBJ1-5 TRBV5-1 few TGCGCCAGCAGCTTGGATGCAGCCCGAGATCAGCCCCAGCATTTT CASSLDAARDQPQHF
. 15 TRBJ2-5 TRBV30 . TGTGCCTGGAGTGCCCGGGGGATAAATTCTGAGACCCAGTACTTC CAWSARGINSETQYF
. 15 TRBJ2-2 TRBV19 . TGTGCCAGTAGTATTCTTGCGACTCACACCGGGGAGCTGTTTTTT CASSILATHTGELFF
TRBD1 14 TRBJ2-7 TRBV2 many TGTGCCAGCAGTACCGGGACAGGGTACTACGAGCAGTACTTC CASSTGTGYYEQYF
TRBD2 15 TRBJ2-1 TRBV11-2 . TGTGCCAGCAGCTTATTGACTAGCGGGTACAATGAGCAGTTCTTC CASSLLTSGYNEQFF
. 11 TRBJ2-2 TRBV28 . TGTGCCAGCAGGGTCACCGGGGAGCTGTTTTTT CASRVTGELFF
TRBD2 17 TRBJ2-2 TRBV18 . TGTGCCAGCTCTAGACTAGCGGGAGGACAAAACACCGGGGAGCTGTTTTTT CASSRLAGGQNTGELFF
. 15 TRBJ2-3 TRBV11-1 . TGTGCCAGCAGCTTGGGCCTAGCGAGCACAGATACGCAGTATTTT CASSLGLASTDTQYF
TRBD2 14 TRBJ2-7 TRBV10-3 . TGTGCCATCAGTGAGGGACTAGCTTCCTACGAGCAGTACTTC CAISEGLASYEQYF
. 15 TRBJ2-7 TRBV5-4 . TGTGCCAGCAGCTTGGAAAACTCCCGAGGGGTAAAGCAGTACTTC CASSLENSRGVKQYF
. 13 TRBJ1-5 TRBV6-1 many TGTGCCAGCAGTGAAGATCTCAGCCAGCCCCAGCATTTT CASSEDLSQPQHF
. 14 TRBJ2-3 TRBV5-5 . TGTGCCAGCAGCTTTCGTGGGAGCACAGATACGCAGTATTTT CASSFRGSTDTQYF